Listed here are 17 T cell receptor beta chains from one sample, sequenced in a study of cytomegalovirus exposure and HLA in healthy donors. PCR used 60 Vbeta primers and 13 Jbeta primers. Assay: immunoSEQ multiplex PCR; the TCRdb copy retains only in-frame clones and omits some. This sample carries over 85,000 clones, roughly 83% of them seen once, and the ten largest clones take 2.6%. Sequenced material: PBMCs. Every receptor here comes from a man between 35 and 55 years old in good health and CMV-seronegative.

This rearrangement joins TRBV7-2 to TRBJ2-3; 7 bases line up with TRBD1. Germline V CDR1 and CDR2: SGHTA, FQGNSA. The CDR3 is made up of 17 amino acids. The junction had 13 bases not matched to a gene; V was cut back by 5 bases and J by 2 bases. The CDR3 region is CASSEGVGTDYTDTQYF. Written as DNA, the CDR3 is TGTGCCAGCAGCGAGGGTGTCGGGACAGACTACACAGATACGCAGTATTTT.

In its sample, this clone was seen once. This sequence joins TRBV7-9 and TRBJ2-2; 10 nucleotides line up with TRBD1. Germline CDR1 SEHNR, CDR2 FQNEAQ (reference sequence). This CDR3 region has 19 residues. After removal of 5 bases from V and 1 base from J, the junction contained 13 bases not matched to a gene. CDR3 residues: CASSPTGQGPYQNTGELFF. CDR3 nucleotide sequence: TGTGCCAGCAGCCCCACGGGACAGGGGCCATATCAGAACACCGGGGAGCTGTTTTTT.

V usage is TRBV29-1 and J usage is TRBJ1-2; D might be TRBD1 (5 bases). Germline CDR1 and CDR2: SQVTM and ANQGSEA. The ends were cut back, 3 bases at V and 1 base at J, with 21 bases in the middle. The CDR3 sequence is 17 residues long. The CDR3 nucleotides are TGCAGCGTTGATCGCGGAGGGTCGAGGGGTGGTAACTATGGCTACACCTTC. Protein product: CSVDRGGSRGGNYGYTF.

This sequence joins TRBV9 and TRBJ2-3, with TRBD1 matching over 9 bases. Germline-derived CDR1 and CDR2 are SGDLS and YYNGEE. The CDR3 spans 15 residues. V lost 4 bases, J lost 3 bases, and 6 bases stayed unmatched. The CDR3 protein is CASSPRQGGTDTQYF. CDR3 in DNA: TGTGCCAGCAGCCCTCGACAGGGGGGAACAGATACGCAGTATTTT.

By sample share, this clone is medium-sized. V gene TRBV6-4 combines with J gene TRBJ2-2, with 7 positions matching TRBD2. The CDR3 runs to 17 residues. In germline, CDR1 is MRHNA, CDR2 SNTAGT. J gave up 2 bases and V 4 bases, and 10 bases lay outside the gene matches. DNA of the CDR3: TGTGCCAGCAGTGGGGGAACTAGCGACCTTAACACCGGGGAGCTGTTTTTT. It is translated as CASSGGTSDLNTGELFF.

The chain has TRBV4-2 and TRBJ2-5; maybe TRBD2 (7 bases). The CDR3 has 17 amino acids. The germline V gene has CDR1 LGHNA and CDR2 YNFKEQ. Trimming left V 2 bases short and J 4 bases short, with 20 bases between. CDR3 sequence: CASSQTEGGGAGETQYF. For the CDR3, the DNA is TGTGCCAGCAGCCAAACCGAAGGGGGGGGAGCCGGAGAGACCCAGTACTTC.

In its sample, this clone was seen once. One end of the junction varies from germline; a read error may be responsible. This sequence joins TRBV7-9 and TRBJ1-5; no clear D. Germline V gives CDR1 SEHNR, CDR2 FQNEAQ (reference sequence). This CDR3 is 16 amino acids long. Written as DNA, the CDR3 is TGTGCCAGCAGCCAACCGAGGGCGGAGGGCAATCGGCCCCAGCATTTT. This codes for CASSQPRAEGNRPQHF.

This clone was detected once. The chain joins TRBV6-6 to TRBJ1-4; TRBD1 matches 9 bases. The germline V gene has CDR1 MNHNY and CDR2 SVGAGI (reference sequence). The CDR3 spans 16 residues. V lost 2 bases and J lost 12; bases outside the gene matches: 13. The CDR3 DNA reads TGTGCCAGCAGTTACGGACCACAGGGGGCAGGGTGGGAACTGTTTTTT. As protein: CASSYGPQGAGWELFF.

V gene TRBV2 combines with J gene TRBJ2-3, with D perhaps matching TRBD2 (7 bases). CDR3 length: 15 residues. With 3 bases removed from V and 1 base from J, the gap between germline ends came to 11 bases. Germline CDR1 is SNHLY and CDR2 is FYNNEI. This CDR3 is CASSDGGPGTDTQYF. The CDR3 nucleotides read TGTGCCAGCAGTGACGGGGGGCCGGGCACAGATACGCAGTATTTT.

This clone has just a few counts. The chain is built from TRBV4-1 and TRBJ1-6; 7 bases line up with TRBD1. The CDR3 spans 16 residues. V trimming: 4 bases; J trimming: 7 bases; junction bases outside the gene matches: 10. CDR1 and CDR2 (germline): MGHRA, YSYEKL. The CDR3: CASSRLPRDRNSPLHF. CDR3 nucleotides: TGCGCCAGCAGCCGACTACCTCGGGACAGAAATTCACCCCTCCACTTT.

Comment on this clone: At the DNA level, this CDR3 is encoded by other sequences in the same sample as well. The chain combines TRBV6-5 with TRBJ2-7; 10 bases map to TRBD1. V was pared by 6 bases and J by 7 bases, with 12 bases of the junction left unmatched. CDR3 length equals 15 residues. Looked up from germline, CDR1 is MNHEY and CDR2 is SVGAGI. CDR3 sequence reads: CASRSRQGAVGEQYF. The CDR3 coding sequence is TGTGCCAGCAGATCACGACAGGGGGCGGTTGGGGAGCAGTACTTC.

The CDR3 DNA reads TGTGCCACCCGAAAGACAGGGGACAATCAGCCCCAGCATTTT. Its protein is CATRKTGDNQPQHF. The chain joins TRBV27 to TRBJ1-5; 8 nucleotides align to TRBD1. CDR1 is MNHEY, CDR2 SMNVEV, per germline (reference sequence). The V gene end was trimmed by 10 bases and the J gene end by 3 bases; junction bases not matched to a gene: 8. This CDR3 spans 14 amino acids.

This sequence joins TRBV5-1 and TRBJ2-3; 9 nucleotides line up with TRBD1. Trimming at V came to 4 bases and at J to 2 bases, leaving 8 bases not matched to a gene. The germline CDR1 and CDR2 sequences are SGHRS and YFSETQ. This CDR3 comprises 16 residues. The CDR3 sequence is CASSPAGTGITDTQYF. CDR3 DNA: TGCGCCAGCAGCCCGGCCGGGACAGGGATCACAGATACGCAGTATTTT.

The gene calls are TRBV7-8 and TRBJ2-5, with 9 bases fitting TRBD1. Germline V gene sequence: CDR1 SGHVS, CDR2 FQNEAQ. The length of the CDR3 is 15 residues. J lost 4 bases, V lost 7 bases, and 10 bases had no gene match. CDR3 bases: TGTGCCAGCACCCCAGGGGGACAGGGTGTAGAGACCCAGTACTTC. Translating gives CASTPGGQGVETQYF.

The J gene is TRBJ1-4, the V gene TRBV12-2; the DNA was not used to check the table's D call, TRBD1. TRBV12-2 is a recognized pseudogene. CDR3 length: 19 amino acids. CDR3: CASRLERGKRTTTNEKLFF. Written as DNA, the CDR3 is TGTGCAAGTCGCTTAGAGAGGGGGAAACGGACAACAACTAATGAAAAACTGTTTTTT.

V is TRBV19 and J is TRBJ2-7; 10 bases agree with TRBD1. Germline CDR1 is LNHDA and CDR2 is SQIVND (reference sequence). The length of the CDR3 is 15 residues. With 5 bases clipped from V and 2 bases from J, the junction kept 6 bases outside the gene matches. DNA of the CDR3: TGTGCCAGTAGTCAATGGACAGGGGGGGCCTACGAGCAGTACTTC. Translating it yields CASSQWTGGAYEQYF.

The CDR3 loop reads CATSGSSYNSPLHF. The DNA of the CDR3 is TGTGCCACCTCCGGGAGCTCCTATAATTCACCCCTCCACTTT. This chain links TRBV6-5 with TRBJ1-6; D ambiguous. The germline CDR1 and CDR2 sequences are MNHEY and SVGAGI. CDR3 length: 14 amino acids. V lost 10 bases, J lost 0 bases, and 10 bases lay in between.